Given below is one TCR beta chain in context. Its antigen is not yet known. There are no base qualities to consult, and no much larger clone falls within one base. The immunoSEQ hsTCRB v3.0 assay was used at survey level resolution for TRB variable region sequencing. The targeted TRB sequencing depth was about 35,000-55,000 T-cell genomes per sample. An Illumina MiSeq with a v3 150-cycle kit was used to sequence the pooled TRB libraries. The source study handled its data this way. Analysis of repertoires was carried out in R inside a reproducible Nextflow workflow spanning QC, data transformation and analysis. LymphoSeq2, an R package for exploring AIRR-Seq data, was used to implement custom analyses. Several samples that yielded fewer than 5000 total TRB sequences were excluded, so that 200 or so HIV repertoires were analyzed. Among the roughly 190 retained HIV repertoires, 59 were collected before ART initiation and 129 after ART initiation. Repertoires were downsampled to 5000 TRB nucleotide sequences, with summary statistics averaged over 100 downsampling iterations. Only TRB sequences with CDR3 regions of at least seven amino acids were retained for analysis. A Shannon entropy-derived clonality score and the Gini coefficient were used to measure diversity. In repertoire networks, the top 5000 CDR3 amino acid sequences were linked whenever an edit distance of one separated two sequences. For TRB CDR3 amino acid sequences, antigen specificity groups and MHC restriction were predicted with GLIPH2. CDR3 amino acid sequences were matched against VDJdb and McPAS-TCR to flag known CMV, EBV, HIV or tissue antigen associations. Pre-ART, post-ART and control groups were compared with Wilcoxon signed-rank tests and Holm-Bonferroni correction. The clones in this table, taken by TCRdb from immuneACCESS, are in-frame only. Not every clone is retained; where verified, under half of the shortfall comes from an unresolved V gene, and the cause of the rest is unknown. The DNA was the basis for D and trimming; V, J and clone size are from that table. For this sample there are tens of thousands of clones; about 95% appear just once. In total, the top ten clones hold under 8.5% of the sample.

Inclusion was restricted to participants for whom at least one PBMC sample before ART initiation and at least two post-ART samples were available. Every participant with HIV received treatment in the United States of America. Cryopreserved samples of roughly 0.85-11 million PBMC were thawed and washed before DNA extraction. At the time of the earliest PBMC sample for each participant with HIV, ages ranged from roughly 20 to 60 years. PBMC samples from each participant spanned 1-4 timepoints before ART initiation and 2-8 timepoints after ART initiation, with a median of 7 samples. Serial HIV viral load, CD4+ T-cell count, ART history and demographic data were obtained for every participant. A Qiagen kit on a QIAcube was used to extract genomic DNA from unsorted PBMC, with samples processed in batches of 12. CDR1 and CDR2 are read off the germline V gene (reference sequence) as SEHNR and FQNEAQ. The cysteine opens and the phenylalanine closes a CDR3 of 14 amino acids. The sequence is cut down to CDR3 DNA, 42 bases in frame from base 1. Trimming leaves V shorter by 5 bases and J shorter by 2 bases, with the junction holding 4 bases beyond the gene matches.

The source of the sample is a study of long-term antiretroviral therapy in people with HIV (dated by TCRdb to the early 2020s). For the study in its entirety: Collection of the earliest samples took place about a decade ahead of the 2015 WHO recommendation for immediate ART, at a time when ART was typically delayed until CD4 counts fell. A retrospective serial study tested whether changes in peripheral blood TRB repertoire composition and diversity were associated with ART initiation and durable HIV suppression. A total of 192 cryopreserved PBMC samples were contributed to the cohort by 30 adults with confirmed HIV infection, with samples collected serially over a mean of approximately six years (range 1-12). About 35% of the 30 participants with HIV were female. No cross-contamination during QIAcube processing was shown when test extractions of a monoclonal T-cell line were performed alongside approximately 32 polyclonal samples. What the work shows at the level of the full study, not this receptor alone: Because cell numbers in pre-ART samples were limited, unsorted PBMC were profiled instead of sorted CD4+ and CD8+ T cells. Compared with controls, HIV repertoires had narrower CDR3 length ranges, and the network structure pointed to an antigen-experienced repertoire that shifted only slightly toward naive after ART. ART initiation was associated with a significant increase in TRB diversity, but diversity stayed significantly below transplant donor controls even after long-term ART. The samples span the years 2004 to 2017, and the ART regimens used at that time may not be as effective as current regimens. Expanded TRB clones identified before ART initiation dominated the repertoire at all time points, although this dominance fluctuated and declined in many PLHIV after ART. Because PBMC availability was limited, only the TCR beta chain was sequenced, with no alpha chain pairing. Inferences about post-ART repertoire changes were limited because no data were available on ART adherence, viral resistance or therapy changes.

The material sequenced was unsorted PBMCs, taken 6 to 6.5 years after starting antiretroviral therapy. Rearrangement joined TRBV7-9 to TRBJ2-3, and 7 junction bases match TRBD2. The TCR sequence derives from a man under 40 with HIV. The CDR3 protein is CASSGRENTDTQYF. The nucleotide sequence reads as follows: TGTGCCAGCAGCGGGCGGGAGAACACAGATACGCAGTATTTT.